A selection of T cell receptor beta chains follows, all from one sample in a study of blood T cell repertoires in COVID-19. The method was immunoSEQ multiplex PCR; TCRdb's version includes in-frame clones alone and lacks a portion of them. This table holds 270,000 or so clones, roughly 93% found once. Sequenced input: PBMCs or T cells enriched from blood (not recorded which). These receptors all stem from a middle-aged woman with acute COVID-19. Each CDR3 is given with its conserved first and last residue. A D gene is named only where the DNA matches it firmly. The size entry is marked missing in some rows and otherwise reads once, few, many or a size class.

clone size	D gene	J gene	V gene	CDR3 length	CDR3 DNA	CDR3 protein
NA	TRBD1	TRBJ2-5	TRBV2	15	TGTGCCAGCAGGCCCGGGACAGGGGGCCGGGAGACCCAGTACTTC	CASRPGTGGRETQYF
NA	NA	TRBJ1-3	TRBV27	15	TGTGCCAGCAGTTTATCAAGTGCAGCTGGAAACACCATATATTTT	CASSLSSAAGNTIYF
NA	NA	TRBJ2-2	TRBV2	15	TGTGCCAGCAGTGAATGGAGTACGAACACCGGGGAGCTGTTTTTT	CASSEWSTNTGELFF
NA	TRBD1	TRBJ2-1	TRBV9	15	TGTGCCAGCAGCCCCCGGACAGGAGCGTACAATGAGCAGTTCTTC	CASSPRTGAYNEQFF
NA	TRBD1	TRBJ1-1	TRBV18	15	TGTGCCAGCTCACCAGGCAGGGGGCATTACACTGAAGCTTTCTTT	CASSPGRGHYTEAFF
NA	NA	TRBJ1-4	TRBV9	17	TGTGCCAGCAGCGCAGGGTCGTGGGAGGGAACTAATGAAAAACTGTTTTTT	CASSAGSWEGTNEKLFF
NA	NA	TRBJ1-3	TRBV9	16	TGTGCCAGCAGCGCGGGCGGGGCCTACTCTGGAAACACCATATATTTT	CASSAGGAYSGNTIYF
NA	NA	TRBJ1-2	TRBV6-4	13	TGTGCCAGCAGTGTATGGGCGGGATATGGCTACACCTTC	CASSVWAGYGYTF
few	TRBD1	TRBJ1-2	TRBV5-1	17	TGCGCCAGCAGCTTAGGCGGGACAGGGTTCGGTAGCTATGGCTACACCTTC	CASSLGGTGFGSYGYTF
NA	TRBD1	TRBJ1-1	TRBV19	15	TGTGCCAGTAGTACCCCCGGGACAGAGAACACTGAAGCTTTCTTT	CASSTPGTENTEAFF
few	TRBD1	TRBJ2-2	TRBV11-3	14	TGTGCCAGCAGCCTGGACAGGGGAGCGGGGGAGCTGTTTTTT	CASSLDRGAGELFF
NA	TRBD1	TRBJ1-6	TRBV5-1	14	TGCGCCAGCAGCTTAGGACAGGGTAATTCACCCCTCCACTTT	CASSLGQGNSPLHF
NA	NA	TRBJ2-5	TRBV5-1	11	TGCGCCAGCGTCGACCAAGAGACCCAGTACTTC	CASVDQETQYF
NA	NA	TRBJ2-7	TRBV5-6	11	TGTGCCAGCAGCTTAAACAACGAGCAGTACTTC	CASSLNNEQYF
NA	NA	TRBJ2-2	TRBV12-3/TRBV12-4	12	TGTGCCAGCAGTTTAATCAGGGGGGAGCTGTTTTTT	CASSLIRGELFF
NA	NA	TRBJ2-5	TRBV20-1	13	TGCAGTGCTAGTAGGGGTCTGACGGAGACCCAGTACTTC	CSASRGLTETQYF
NA	TRBD1	TRBJ1-2	TRBV28	15	TGTGCCAGCAGTTTTGGGGGACAGGAGTTGGGTGGCTACACCTTC	CASSFGGQELGGYTF
NA	NA	TRBJ1-1	TRBV18	15	TGTGCCAGCTCACCGGCCGGGGTGGTGAACACTGAAGCTTTCTTT	CASSPAGVVNTEAFF
NA	TRBD1	TRBJ2-7	TRBV5-6	13	TGTGCCAGCACGGGACAGGGGAGTTACGAGCAGTACTTC	CASTGQGSYEQYF
NA	NA	TRBJ2-7	TRBV12-3/TRBV12-4	12	TGTGCCAGCAGTTTCGTTGTATACGAGCAGTACTTC	CASSFVVYEQYF
NA	NA	TRBJ2-1	TRBV19	15	TGTGCCAGTAGTCTGTCCGGGAACTCCTACAATGAGCAGTTCTTC	CASSLSGNSYNEQFF
NA	NA	TRBJ2-7	TRBV11-2	13	TGTGCCAGCAGCTTAGCGGGCAGGGGTGAGCAGTACTTC	CASSLAGRGEQYF
NA	NA	TRBJ2-1	TRBV11-2	15	TGTGCCAGCAGCTTAGATATAGCGCTTTACAATGAGCAGTTCTTC	CASSLDIALYNEQFF
NA	NA	TRBJ2-7	TRBV2	15	TGTGCCAGCAGTGAAGATTCGGGGGTGACCTACGAGCAGTACTTC	CASSEDSGVTYEQYF
NA	NA	TRBJ2-7	TRBV15	14	TGTGCCACCAGCAGAGTCGGGGGAGCCTACGAGCAGTACTTC	CATSRVGGAYEQYF
NA	NA	TRBJ2-2	TRBV5-1	14	TGCGCCAGCAGCTTCACAGGTGACACCGGGGAGCTGTTTTTT	CASSFTGDTGELFF
NA	NA	TRBJ2-5	TRBV14	12	TGTGCCAGCAGTCGACTTAGGGAGACCCAGTACTTC	CASSRLRETQYF
NA	TRBD1	TRBJ1-1	TRBV6-5	14	TGTGCCACACAACCACAGGGGGTAAGGACTGAAGCTTTCTTT	CATQPQGVRTEAFF
NA	NA	TRBJ2-7	TRBV6-2/TRBV6-3	14	TGTGCCAGCAGTTACTCCCTGGGGCCCTACGAGCAGTACTTC	CASSYSLGPYEQYF
few	TRBD2	TRBJ2-1	TRBV4-1	15	TGCGCCAGCAGCCAAGGGGCGGGGGGCCACAATGAGCAGTTCTTC	CASSQGAGGHNEQFF
NA	NA	TRBJ2-3	TRBV7-3	18	TGTGCCAGCAGCTTAATTGGTAGTAGCGTAGCTAGCACAGATACGCAGTATTTT	CASSLIGSSVASTDTQYF
once	TRBD1	TRBJ2-7	TRBV2	13	TGTGCCACCGCCCGGACAGGGAGCTACGAGCAGTACTTC	CATARTGSYEQYF
NA	NA	TRBJ1-3	TRBV28	16	TGTGCCAGCAGTTCATATGGGGGGGGAACTGGAAACACCATATATTTT	CASSSYGGGTGNTIYF
NA	NA	TRBJ2-2	TRBV12-3/TRBV12-4	11	TGTGCCAGCAGTTCTTTCGGGGAGCTGTTTTTT	CASSSFGELFF
NA	TRBD1	TRBJ2-7	TRBV18	14	TGTGCCAGCTCTCTGGCAACAGGGGCCTACGAGCAGTACTTC	CASSLATGAYEQYF
NA	NA	TRBJ2-7	TRBV18	13	TGTGCCAGCTCCCGCCCAGGCTCCTACGAGCAGTACTTC	CASSRPGSYEQYF
few	NA	TRBJ2-3	TRBV6-4	14	TGTGCCAGCAGTGGGGAAGGCGGGACAGATACGCAGTATTTT	CASSGEGGTDTQYF
many	TRBD2	TRBJ2-1	TRBV4-3	16	TGCGCCAGCAGCCAGGATAGCGGGACTTCTGGCAATGAGCAGTTCTTC	CASSQDSGTSGNEQFF
NA	NA	TRBJ1-4	TRBV7-2	14	TGTGCCAGCAGCTTATACGGGGGGCCAGAAAAACTGTTTTTT	CASSLYGGPEKLFF
once	TRBD1	TRBJ1-5	TRBV24-1	16	TGTGCCACCAGTGATCCAGGACAGGGCCCCAATCAGCCCCAGCATTTT	CATSDPGQGPNQPQHF
few	NA	TRBJ2-1	TRBV24-1	16	TGTGCCACCAGTGATACTGCGGGTGCTACCGTCAATGAGCAGTTCTTC	CATSDTAGATVNEQFF